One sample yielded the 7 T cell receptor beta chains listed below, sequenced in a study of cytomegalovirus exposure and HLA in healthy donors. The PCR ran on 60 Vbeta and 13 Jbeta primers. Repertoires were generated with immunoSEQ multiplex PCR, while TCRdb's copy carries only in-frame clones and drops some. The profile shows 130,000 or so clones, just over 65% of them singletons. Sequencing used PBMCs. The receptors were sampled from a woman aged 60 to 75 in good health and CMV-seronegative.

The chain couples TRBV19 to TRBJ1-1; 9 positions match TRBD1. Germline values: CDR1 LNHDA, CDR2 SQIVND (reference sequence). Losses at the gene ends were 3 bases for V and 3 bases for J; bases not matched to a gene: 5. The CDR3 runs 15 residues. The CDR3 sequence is CASSMGRQGDTEAFF. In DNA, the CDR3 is TGTGCCAGTAGTATGGGGAGACAGGGGGACACTGAAGCTTTCTTT.

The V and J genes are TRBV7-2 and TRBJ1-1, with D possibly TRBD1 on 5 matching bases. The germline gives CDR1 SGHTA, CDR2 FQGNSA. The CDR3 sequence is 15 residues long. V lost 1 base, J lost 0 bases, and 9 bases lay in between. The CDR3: CASSLGQIMNTEAFF. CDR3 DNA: TGTGCCAGCAGCTTAGGACAGATAATGAACACTGAAGCTTTCTTT.

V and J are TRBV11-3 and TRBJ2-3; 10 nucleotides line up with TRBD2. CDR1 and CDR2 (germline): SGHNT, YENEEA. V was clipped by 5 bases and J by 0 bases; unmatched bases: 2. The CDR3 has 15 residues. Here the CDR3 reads CASSTTSGSTDTQYF. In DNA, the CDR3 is TGTGCCAGCAGCACGACTAGCGGGAGCACAGATACGCAGTATTTT.

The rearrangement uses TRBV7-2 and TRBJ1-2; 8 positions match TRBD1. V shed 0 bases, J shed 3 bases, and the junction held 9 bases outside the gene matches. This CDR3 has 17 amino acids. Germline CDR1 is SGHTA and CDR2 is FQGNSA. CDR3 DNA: TGTGCCAGCAGCTTAGCGGAGTGGACAGGGCATGACTATGGCTACACCTTC. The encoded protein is CASSLAEWTGHDYGYTF. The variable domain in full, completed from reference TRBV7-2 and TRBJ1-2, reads GAGVSQSPSNKVTEKGKDVELRCDPISGHTALYWYRQSLGQGLEFLIYFQGNSAPDKSGLPSDRFSAERTGGSVSTLTIQRTQQEDSAVYLCASSLAEWTGHDYGYTFGSGTRLTVV.

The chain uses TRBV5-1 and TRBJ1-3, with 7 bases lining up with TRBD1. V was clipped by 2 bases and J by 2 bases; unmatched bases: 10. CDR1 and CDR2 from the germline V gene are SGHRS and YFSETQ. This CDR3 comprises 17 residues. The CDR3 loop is CASSFGEGAGTGNTIYF. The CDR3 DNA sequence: TGCGCCAGCAGCTTTGGCGAGGGGGCAGGGACTGGAAACACCATATATTTT.

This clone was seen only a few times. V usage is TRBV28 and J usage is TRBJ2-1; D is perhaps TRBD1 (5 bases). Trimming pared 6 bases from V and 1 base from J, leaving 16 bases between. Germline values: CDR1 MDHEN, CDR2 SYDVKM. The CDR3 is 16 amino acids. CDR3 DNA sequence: TGTGCCAGCAGCCCCCAGGAGCCAGGGTCCTACAATGAGCAGTTCTTC. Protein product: CASSPQEPGSYNEQFF.

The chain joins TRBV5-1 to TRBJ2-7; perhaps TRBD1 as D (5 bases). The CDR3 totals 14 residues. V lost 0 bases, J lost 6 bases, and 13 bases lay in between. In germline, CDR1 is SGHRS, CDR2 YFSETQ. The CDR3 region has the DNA TGCGCCAGCAGCTTGGTCCAGGGTTTGGGCGAGCAGTACTTC. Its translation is CASSLVQGLGEQYF.